This TCR beta chain was sequenced during a study of shared clonotypes between healthy human individuals. For the study at large: In total, the donors were a couple of women and three men aged 18 to 49. Study-level results: Shared clonotypes across all four donors exceeded non-shared ones in generation probability.

Some clones are missing from TCRdb's copy, which holds only in-frame ones; the method was immunoSEQ multiplex PCR. Of about 750,000 clones listed, 80% to 95% are singletons. Germline V gives CDR1 MNHEY, CDR2 SMNVEV (reference sequence). The CDR3 extends over 13 amino acids. The germline V and J ends were trimmed by 3 bases and 2 bases, with 7 bases remaining between them. CD45RO-negative, CCR7-selected cells formed the naive CD8 fraction, which excluded terminally differentiated effector memory CD45RA+ cells. As to this clone: As yet, its antigen is unknown. The sample carries other DNA sequences with the same CDR3.

V gene TRBV27 combines with J gene TRBJ1-2; D unresolved. The receptor was derived from a man between 25 and 39 years old in good health. The sequencing input was naive CD8+ T cells sorted from blood. In nucleotides, the CDR3 is TGTGCCAGCAGTTTCGGAGGGAACTATGGCTACACCTTC. It is translated as CASSFGGNYGYTF.